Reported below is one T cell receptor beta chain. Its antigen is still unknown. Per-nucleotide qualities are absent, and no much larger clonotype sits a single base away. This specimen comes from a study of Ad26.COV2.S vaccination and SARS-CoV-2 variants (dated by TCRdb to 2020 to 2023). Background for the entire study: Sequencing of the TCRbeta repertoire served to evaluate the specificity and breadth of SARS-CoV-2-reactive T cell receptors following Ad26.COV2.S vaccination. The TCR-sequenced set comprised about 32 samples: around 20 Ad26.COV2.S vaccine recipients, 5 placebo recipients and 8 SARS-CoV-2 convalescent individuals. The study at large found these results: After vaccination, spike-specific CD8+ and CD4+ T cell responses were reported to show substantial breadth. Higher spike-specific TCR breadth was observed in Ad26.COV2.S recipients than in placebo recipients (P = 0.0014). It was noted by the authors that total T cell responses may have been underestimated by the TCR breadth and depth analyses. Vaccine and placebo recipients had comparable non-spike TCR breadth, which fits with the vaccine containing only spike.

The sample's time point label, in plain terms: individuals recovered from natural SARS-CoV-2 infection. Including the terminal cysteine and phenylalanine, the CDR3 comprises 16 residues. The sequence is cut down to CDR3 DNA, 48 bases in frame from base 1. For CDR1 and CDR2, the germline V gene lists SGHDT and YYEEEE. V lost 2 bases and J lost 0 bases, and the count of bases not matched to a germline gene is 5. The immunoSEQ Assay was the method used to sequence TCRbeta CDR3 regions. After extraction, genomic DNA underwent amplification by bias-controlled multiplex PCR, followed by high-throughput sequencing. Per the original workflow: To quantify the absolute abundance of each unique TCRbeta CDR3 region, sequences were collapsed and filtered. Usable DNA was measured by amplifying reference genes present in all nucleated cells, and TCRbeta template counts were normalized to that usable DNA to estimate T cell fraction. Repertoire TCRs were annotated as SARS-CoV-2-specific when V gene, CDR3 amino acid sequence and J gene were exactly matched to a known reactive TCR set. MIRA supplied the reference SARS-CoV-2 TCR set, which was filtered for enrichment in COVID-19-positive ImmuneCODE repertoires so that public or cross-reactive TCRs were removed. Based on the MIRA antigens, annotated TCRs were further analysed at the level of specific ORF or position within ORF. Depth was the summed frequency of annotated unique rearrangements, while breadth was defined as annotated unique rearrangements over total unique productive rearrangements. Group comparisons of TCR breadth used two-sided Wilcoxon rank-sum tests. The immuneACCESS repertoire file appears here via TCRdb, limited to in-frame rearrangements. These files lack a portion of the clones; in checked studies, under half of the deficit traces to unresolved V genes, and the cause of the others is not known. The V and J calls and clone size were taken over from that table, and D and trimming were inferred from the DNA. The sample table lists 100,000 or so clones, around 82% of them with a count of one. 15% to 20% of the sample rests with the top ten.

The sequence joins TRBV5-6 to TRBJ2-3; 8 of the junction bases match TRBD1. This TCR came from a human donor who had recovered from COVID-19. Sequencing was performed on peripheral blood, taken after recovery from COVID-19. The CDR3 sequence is CASSLNRDRSTDTQYF. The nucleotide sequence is TGTGCCAGCAGCTTAAATCGGGACAGGAGCACAGATACGCAGTATTTT. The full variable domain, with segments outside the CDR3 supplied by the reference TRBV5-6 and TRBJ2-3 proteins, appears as DAGVTQSPTHLIKTRGQQVTLRCSPKSGHDTVSWYQQALGQGPQFIFQYYEEEERQRGNFPDRFSGHQFPNYSSELNVNALLLGDSALYLCASSLNRDRSTDTQYFGPGTRLTVL.